The 2 T cell receptor beta chains below were found in one sample sequenced in a study of shared clonotypes between healthy human individuals. TCRdb's table, derived via immunoSEQ multiplex PCR, lists solely in-frame clones and lacks some. The data contain roughly 700,000 clones, about 90% of them singletons. The source material was memory CD8+ T cells from PBMCs. Stated subset: CD45RO+ cells pooled with CCR7-negative TemRA cells. The receptors were sampled from a man between 18 and 35 years old in good health. Some clones in this sample may be carry-over from other donors' samples.

On this clone: Distinct nucleotide sequences in the sample also encode this CDR3. The chain links TRBV7-9 to TRBJ1-2; 9 nucleotides agree with TRBD1. CDR1 and CDR2 from the germline V gene are SEHNR and FQNEAQ (reference sequence). The CDR3 covers 13 residues. J was trimmed by 5 bases and V by 5 bases; bases with no gene match: 3. The CDR3 coding sequence is TGTGCCAGCAGCCTGGGACAGGGTTATGGCTACACCTTC. As protein: CASSLGQGYGYTF. The full variable domain, rest sourced from reference TRBV7-9 and TRBJ1-2, is DTGVSQNPRHKITKRGQNVTFRCDPISEHNRLYWYRQTLGQGPEFLTYFQNEAQLEKSRLLSDRFSAERPKGSFSTLEIQRTEQGDSAMYLCASSLGQGYGYTFGSGTRLTVV.

This clone has more than one count but fewer than ten. The gene calls are TRBV4-1 and TRBJ1-5, with D unresolved. CDR3 size: 14 residues. With 6 bases removed from V and 5 bases from J, the gap between germline ends came to 14 bases. CDR1 is MGHRA and CDR2 is YSYEKL in the germline V gene. In nucleotides, the CDR3 is TGCGCCAGCAGTACTACGGTTGGAGATCAGCCCCAGCATTTT. Encoded protein: CASSTTVGDQPQHF.